These T cell receptor beta chains were read from a single sample in a study of cytomegalovirus exposure and HLA in healthy donors. TCRdb's copy holds only in-frame clones and misses some; the assay was immunoSEQ multiplex PCR. The data show 200,000 to 250,000 clones, roughly 82% seen once. The sequenced sample was PBMCs. These receptors were obtained from a woman aged 35 to 49 in good health and CMV-seropositive. The CDR3 runs from the conserved cysteine through the conserved F or W. A D gene is named only where the DNA matches it firmly. Clone size is not always given. Where it is, it says once, few, many or a class for expanded clones.

abundance,v_gene,d_gene,j_gene,CDR3nt,CDR3aa
NA,TRBV5-1,TRBD2,TRBJ2-7,TGCGCCAGCAGCTGGAACCGGGAGGACGAGCAGTACTTC,CASSWNREDEQYF
NA,TRBV27,NA,TRBJ2-7,TGTGCCAGCAGTTTATCCAAGGGTGGAGGCGAGCAGTACTTC,CASSLSKGGGEQYF
NA,TRBV11-3,TRBD1,TRBJ2-7,TGTGCCAGCAGATTCACAGGGGGCAGTGAGCAGTACTTC,CASRFTGGSEQYF
NA,TRBV5-1,NA,TRBJ2-7,TGCGCCAGCAGCTTGGATGGGCAGGGCTACGAGCAGTACTTC,CASSLDGQGYEQYF
NA,TRBV5-1,TRBD1,TRBJ1-1,TGCGCCAGCAGCGGGCACAGGGGCGAAAACACTGAAGCTTTCTTT,CASSGHRGENTEAFF
NA,TRBV27,TRBD2,TRBJ2-6,TGTGCCAGCAGTCCGCCAACGGGACTAGCCGGAAGCTCTGGGGCCAACGTCCTGACTTTC,CASSPPTGLAGSSGANVLTF
NA,TRBV29-1,NA,TRBJ1-1,TGCGGGGGAGGGGGACTATCCACCACTGAAGCTTTCTTT,CGGGGLSTTEAFF
NA,TRBV30,TRBD1,TRBJ1-2,TGTGCCTGGGGCCAGGTTCGACAGGGAGGATATGGCTACACCTTC,CAWGQVRQGGYGYTF
NA,TRBV5-8,TRBD1,TRBJ2-7,TGTGCCAGCAGCTGGGACAGATACGAGCAGTACTTC,CASSWDRYEQYF
few,TRBV4-2,TRBD1,TRBJ1-2,TGTGCCAGCAGCCATCAAAGCAGGGGACAGGGAATCGATGGCTACACCTTC,CASSHQSRGQGIDGYTF
NA,TRBV2,NA,TRBJ1-1,TGTGCCAGCAGGGGGCTGACGGGGAACACTGAAGCTTTCTTT,CASRGLTGNTEAFF
NA,TRBV6-5,TRBD2,TRBJ2-7,TGTGCCAGCACTTCACCGTGGGGGGGCTCCTACGAGCAGTACTTC,CASTSPWGGSYEQYF
NA,TRBV5-1,NA,TRBJ1-3,TGCGCCAGCAGCTTGTCTCGAGCAGGGGCCTCTGGAAACACCATATATTTT,CASSLSRAGASGNTIYF